These 17 T cell receptor beta chains came from one sample sequenced in a study of immune heterogeneity within non-small cell lung tumors. With 32 V and 13 J primers, multiplex PCR amplified the TCR beta CDR3. In TCRdb, the multiplex PCR reads were re-called with MiXCR into one record per CDR3 protein. Among approximately 11,000 distinct CDR3 sequences listed, around 30% were seen once. Bulk tumor genomic DNA (around 660 ng per sample) served as template. Taken during surgery, several biopsies per primary tumor were spaced as far apart as possible within the tumor mass. Patients underwent curative surgery for non-small cell lung cancer (untreated and newly diagnosed). Sequenced sample: lung tumor tissue. The receptors derive from a woman aged 45-65 years with non-small cell lung cancer.

The chain is built from TRBV7-6 and TRBJ2-5; the D gene could be TRBD1 or TRBD2 (5 bases each). Per the germline V gene, CDR1 is SGHVS and CDR2 is FNYEAQ. Deletions cut 5 bases from V and 2 bases from J, with 18 bases between. The CDR3 extends over 16 amino acids. The CDR3 nucleotides read TGTGCCAGCAGCCCCAGGGAGAAAGCGGCTCAAGAGACCCAGTACTTC. Translation gives CASSPREKAAQETQYF.

This rearrangement joins TRBV19 to TRBJ2-3, with D uncertain. This CDR3 is 15 amino acids long. Trimming took off 3 bases at V and 2 bases at J, with 12 bases between the two ends. Germline CDR1 and CDR2: LNHDA and SQIVND (reference sequence). The CDR3 spells CASSIPTVDTDTQYF. The CDR3 DNA reads TGTGCCAGTAGTATCCCCACAGTTGACACAGATACGCAGTATTTT.

The chain joins TRBV5-1 to TRBJ2-7; TRBD1 agrees at 7 bases. The junction had 4 bases not matched to a gene; V was cut back by 1 base and J by 0 bases. Germline V gives CDR1 SGHRS, CDR2 YFSETQ. The CDR3 sequence is 15 residues long. The CDR3 loop is CASSLLGQTSYEQYF. For the CDR3, the DNA is TGCGCCAGCAGCTTGCTGGGACAGACCTCCTACGAGCAGTACTTC.

This clonotype was detected ten times or more. The CDR3 spells CAWTPGLAINEQFF. CDR3 DNA: TGTGCCTGGACACCGGGACTAGCGATCAATGAGCAGTTCTTC. The V and J genes are TRBV30 and TRBJ2-1; 10 bases fit TRBD2. The CDR3 sequence is 14 residues long. Trimming took 4 bases from V and 6 from J; bases not matched to a gene: 6. CDR1 is GTSNPN and CDR2 is SVGIG in the germline V gene (reference sequence).

This clonotype is judged medium-sized. The genes are TRBV24-1 and TRBJ1-5; TRBD1 aligns across 9 bases. CDR1 is KGHDR and CDR2 is SFDVKD in the germline V gene. V gave up 4 bases and J gave up 6 bases; unmatched junction bases: 6. The length of the CDR3 is 15 residues. This CDR3 is CATSDRQGDGQPQHF. The CDR3 nucleotides read TGTGCCACCAGTGACCGACAGGGGGATGGTCAGCCCCAGCATTTT.

This clonotype qualifies as medium-sized. The gene calls are TRBV2 and TRBJ2-2; 9 bases map to TRBD1. Looked up from germline, CDR1 is SNHLY and CDR2 is FYNNEI. The CDR3 sequence is 17 residues long. J gave up 1 base and V 3 bases, and 6 bases lay outside the gene matches. The CDR3 sequence is CASSDPEDRGNTGELFF. The CDR3 DNA reads TGTGCCAGCAGTGACCCGGAGGACAGGGGGAACACCGGGGAGCTGTTTTTT. Together with reference TRBV2 and TRBJ2-2, the CDR3 gives the full variable domain: EPEVTQTPSHQVTQMGQEVILRCVPISNHLYFYWYRQILGQKVEFLVSFYNNEISEKSEIFDDQFSVERPDGSNFTLKIRSTKLEDSAMYFCASSDPEDRGNTGELFFGEGSRLTVL.

A word on this clonotype: Possible read error: a much larger clone is one base away. The rearrangement uses TRBV2 and TRBJ1-5; D is undetermined. V lost 7 bases and J lost 8, with 18 bases in between. Germline lookup yields CDR1 SNHLY and CDR2 FYNNEI. The CDR3 spans 14 residues. The CDR3 is CASTLAEVGEPQHF. The DNA for the CDR3 is TGTGCCAGCACCCTAGCTGAGGTCGGGGAGCCCCAGCATTTT.

In the case of this clonotype: A much larger clonotype is one base distant, so this may be a read error. The rearrangement uses TRBV12-3 or TRBV12-4 and TRBJ1-5; maybe TRBD1 (6 bases). CDR3 length: 15 amino acids. Trimming stripped 6 bases from V and 9 bases from J, with 21 bases between. CDR3 sequence: CASRGAAGLFRPQHF. CDR3 DNA: TGTGCCAGCAGGGGGGCCGCGGGGTTGTTCCGGCCCCAGCATTTT.

In its sample, this clonotype is large. The V and J genes are TRBV27 and TRBJ2-1; unclear D gene. Germline V lookup: CDR1 MNHEY, CDR2 SMNVEV (reference sequence). Deletions cut 1 base from V and 3 bases from J, with 10 bases between. This CDR3 has 15 amino acids. CDR3 in amino acids: CASSLYATNYNEQFF. CDR3 DNA sequence: TGTGCCAGCAGTTTATATGCTACAAACTACAATGAGCAGTTCTTC.

Only a few counts were recorded for this clonotype. The rearrangement uses TRBV6-1 and TRBJ1-2, with 9 bases fitting TRBD1. CDR1 and CDR2 (germline): MNHNS, SASEGT. The V gene end was trimmed by 5 bases and the J gene end by 8 bases; junction bases not matched to a gene: 6. This CDR3 has 13 amino acids. This CDR3 is CASSNRGRTGYTF. CDR3 DNA sequence: TGTGCCAGCAGTAACAGGGGGCGGACGGGCTACACCTTC.

This clonotype showed up many times. This rearrangement joins TRBV2 to TRBJ1-5, with D possibly TRBD1 on 5 matching bases. Germline V CDR1 and CDR2: SNHLY, FYNNEI. The CDR3 contains 14 residues. V lost 5 bases and J 1 base, leaving 9 bases between the germline ends. CDR3 region: CASSRGTSNQPQHF. The DNA of the CDR3 is TGTGCCAGCAGTCGAGGGACGAGCAATCAGCCCCAGCATTTT. The full variable domain, its missing parts supplied by reference TRBV2 and TRBJ1-5, is EPEVTQTPSHQVTQMGQEVILRCVPISNHLYFYWYRQILGQKVEFLVSFYNNEISEKSEIFDDQFSVERPDGSNFTLKIRSTKLEDSAMYFCASSRGTSNQPQHFGDGTRLSIL.

This clonotype was found many times. DNA of the CDR3: TGCAGTGCTGTGGGGGGCAATCAGCCCCAGCATTTT. It encodes CSAVGGNQPQHF. The chain employs TRBV20-1 and TRBJ1-5; the D gene is possibly TRBD1 (5 bases). Germline V gene sequence: CDR1 DFQATT, CDR2 SNEGSKA (reference sequence). V lost 5 bases to trimming and J lost 2 bases, with 7 bases between them. The CDR3 length is 12 residues.

This clonotype was picked up many times. J is TRBJ1-3 and V is TRBV12-3 or TRBV12-4; perhaps TRBD1 as D (6 bases). Trimming took off 5 bases at V and 4 bases at J, with 18 bases between the two ends. The CDR3 is made up of 16 amino acids. This CDR3 reads CASSPSQGIGGNTIYF. For the CDR3, the DNA is TGTGCCAGCAGTCCTTCACAGGGAATAGGCGGAAACACCATATATTTT.

This clonotype was seen only a few times. The rearrangement links TRBV5-6 to TRBJ1-2; 7 bases match TRBD1. There are 15 residues in the CDR3. Trimming cost V 0 bases and J 7 bases; bases outside gene matches: 9. Germline V CDR1 and CDR2: SGHDT, YYEEEE. The CDR3 loop reads CASSLGQGRRAGYTF. CDR3 sequence (DNA): TGTGCCAGCAGCTTGGGACAGGGTAGGAGAGCTGGCTACACCTTC.

In its sample, this clonotype was seen many times. V usage is TRBV18 and J usage is TRBJ2-7; D not certain. Germline-derived CDR1 and CDR2 are KGHSH and LQKENI. The CDR3 is 13 amino acids. Between the trimmed V and J ends, which lost 3 bases and 2 bases, there was a span of 8 bases. CDR3 coding DNA: TGTGCCAGCTCACCCCTTCTTCCCTACGAGCAGTACTTC. Translating it yields CASSPLLPYEQYF.

This clonotype is categorized as medium-sized. V and J are TRBV7-2 and TRBJ2-7, with 10 bases identical to TRBD2. The V segment lost 5 bases and the J segment 4 bases; nucleotides outside the gene matches: 11. Germline V gives CDR1 SGHTA, CDR2 FQGNSA. The CDR3 extends over 16 amino acids. As DNA, the CDR3 is TGTGCCAGCAGCCTGGGACTAGCGAGGGCCGGATACGAGCAGTACTTC. This sequence encodes CASSLGLARAGYEQYF.

Details on this clonotype: Germline and junction disagree at one end, which may indicate a read error. The rearrangement joins TRBV3-1 to TRBJ2-1; a possible D gene is TRBD2 (6 bases). The CDR3 runs 16 residues. Germline values: CDR1 LGHDT, CDR2 YNNKEL (reference sequence). The CDR3 region has the DNA TGTTCCAGCAGCCAAGAGGAGGGCCCTATGTTCAATGAGCAGTTCTTC. Translated: CSSSQEEGPMFNEQFF.